A single sample is the source of the 26 T cell receptor beta chains below, sequenced in a study of blood T cells in healthy people across ages. With a J-beta primer mix and a sample-barcoded 5' primer, a second PCR ran 7 to 11 cycles. TCRdb re-called the 5' RACE reads with MiXCR, one entry per CDR3 protein. The sample includes approximately 1.5 million distinct CDR3 sequences, about 32% seen only once; the top ten take about 11%. Sequencing was done on a sample of blood. The receptor set was obtained from a woman aged 25-40 years in good health.

Concerning this clonotype: One base away lies a much larger clone, so this may be a sequencing read error. The V and J genes are TRBV4-1 and TRBJ2-3; the D is unclear. This CDR3 region has 14 residues. The V and J ends lost 2 bases and 11 bases respectively, with 17 bases between them. Germline V gene lookup returns CDR1 MGHRA and CDR2 YSYEKL. The CDR3 DNA reads as TGCGCCAGCAGCCAACCGCTAGGCACGAATATGCAGTATTTT. Translated, it gives CASSQPLGTNMQYF.

This rearrangement joins TRBV20-1 to TRBJ2-3; TRBD2 matches 8 bases. The V gene's germline CDR1 is DFQATT and CDR2 SNEGSKA (reference sequence). The CDR3 sequence is 15 residues long. The J segment lost 0 bases and the V segment lost 3 bases, leaving 5 bases of the junction unmatched. Here the CDR3 reads CSASERGGSTDTQYF. CDR3 nucleotides: TGCAGTGCTAGTGAACGGGGGGGGAGCACAGATACGCAGTATTTT.

This rearrangement joins TRBV3-1 to TRBJ2-7; D is possibly TRBD2 (5 bases). The germline V gene has CDR1 LGHDT and CDR2 YNNKEL (reference sequence). The V and J ends lost 5 bases and 5 bases respectively, with 10 bases between them. The CDR3 sequence is 12 residues long. In DNA, the CDR3 is TGTGCCAGCAGCGCAACAGCGGACGAGCAGTACTTC. It translates to CASSATADEQYF.

In this sample, this clonotype turned up a few times. This sequence joins TRBV20-1 and TRBJ2-7; maybe TRBD2 (6 bases). Per germline, CDR1 DFQATT and CDR2 SNEGSKA (reference sequence). The CDR3 loop spans 13 amino acids. Trimming stripped 5 bases from V and 5 bases from J, with 16 bases between. Here the CDR3 reads CSASPRGQNEQYF. DNA for the CDR3: TGCAGTGCTTCCCCGCGGGGTCAAAACGAGCAGTACTTC.

This rearrangement joins TRBV7-3 to TRBJ2-2; possible D gene TRBD2, 6 bases. The germline gives CDR1 SGHTA, CDR2 FQGTGA. Trimming took off 1 base at V and 7 bases at J, with 10 bases between the two ends. CDR3 length equals 14 residues. The CDR3 protein is CASSLMGGDGELFF. The CDR3, as DNA: TGTGCCAGCAGCTTAATGGGGGGAGACGGGGAGCTGTTTTTT.

This chain links TRBV7-3 with TRBJ2-1, with 7 positions matching TRBD1. J was trimmed by 10 bases and V by 5 bases; bases with no gene match: 11. The CDR3 sequence is 14 residues long. Germline V CDR1 and CDR2: SGHTA, FQGTGA. The CDR3 loop reads CASSSDRVSMEQFF. In nucleotides, the CDR3 is TGTGCCAGCAGCAGTGACAGGGTATCAATGGAGCAGTTCTTC. Together with reference TRBV7-3 and TRBJ2-1, the CDR3 gives the full variable domain: GAGVSQTPSNKVTEKGKYVELRCDPISGHTALYWYRQSLGQGPEFLIYFQGTGAADDSGLPNDRFFAVRPEGSVSTLKIQRTERGDSAVYLCASSSDRVSMEQFFGPGTRLTVL.

J is TRBJ1-1 and V is TRBV27; no clear D gene. The CDR3 contains 17 residues. Germline assignment: CDR1 MNHEY and CDR2 SMNVEV (reference sequence). The V and J ends lost 3 bases and 0 bases respectively, with 17 bases between them. Written as DNA, the CDR3 is TGTGCCAGCAGTTTCTTTCGGACCTCCGACATGAACACTGAAGCTTTCTTT. It translates to CASSFFRTSDMNTEAFF.

This clonotype was picked up a small number of times. Here the CDR3 reads CASSENPVRGAAITYNEQFF. DNA of the CDR3: TGTGCCAGCAGTGAAAATCCCGTCCGAGGAGCGGCAATTACCTACAATGAGCAGTTCTTC. The chain carries TRBV25-1 and TRBJ2-1, with D tentatively TRBD2 (5 bases). Germline loops: CDR1 MGHDK, CDR2 SYGVNS. Trimming removed 2 bases at V and 2 bases at J, with 25 bases between. This CDR3 has 20 residues.

The V and J genes are TRBV20-1 and TRBJ1-2; D remains unclear. The CDR3 totals 14 residues. Trimming removed 6 bases at V and 4 bases at J, with 18 bases between. Germline V gene sequence: CDR1 DFQATT, CDR2 SNEGSKA (reference sequence). The CDR3 region has the DNA TGCAGTGCCGCCGGTCCCAAAGGAATCTATGGCTACACCTTC. Amino acids: CSAAGPKGIYGYTF.

The chain couples TRBV27 to TRBJ2-7; 10 nucleotides agree with TRBD2. With the DNA end fitting TRBJ2-5 better, the J assignment may be wrong. Germline CDR1 and CDR2: MNHEY and SMNVEV (reference sequence). This CDR3 contains 14 residues. CDR3 nucleotide sequence: TGTGCCACAAGAAAGCGGGAGGGTGTTGAGACCCAGTACTTC. Its protein product is CATRKREGVETQYF.

This clonotype was counted a few times. The rearrangement links TRBV10-2 to TRBJ2-5; 8 nucleotides match TRBD1. This CDR3 spans 15 amino acids. The V gene's germline CDR1 is WSHSY and CDR2 SAAADI. J lost 2 bases, V lost 6 bases, and 8 bases had no gene match. CDR3 sequence reads: CASRQTGEGQETQYF. Here the CDR3 DNA reads TGCGCCAGCAGACAGACAGGGGAAGGGCAAGAGACCCAGTACTTC.

This clonotype has a handful of counts. This chain uses TRBV18 with TRBJ1-1; D might be TRBD1 (5 bases). Germline V lookup: CDR1 KGHSH, CDR2 LQKENI. CDR3 length: 12 residues. Between the trimmed V and J ends, which lost 3 bases and 9 bases, there was a span of 11 bases. The CDR3, as DNA: TGTGCCAGCTCACCGGAGACAGTTCAAGCTTTCTTT. This translates into CASSPETVQAFF.

The chain recombines TRBV10-3 with TRBJ2-5, with 9 bases identical to TRBD2. The ends lost 8 bases at V and 5 bases at J; junction bases unmatched: 9. The germline V gene encodes CDR1 ENHRY and CDR2 SYGVKD. The length of the CDR3 is 14 residues. CDR3 in DNA: TGTGCCATCGGCGAGGGACTAGCTAGTGAGACCCAGTACTTC. It specifies CAIGEGLASETQYF.

A few counts support this clonotype. The chain is built from TRBV7-3 and TRBJ2-3; tentative D call: TRBD1 (5 bases). V lost 1 base and J 8 bases, leaving 16 bases between the germline ends. CDR3 length equals 15 residues. Germline-derived CDR1 and CDR2 are SGHTA and FQGTGA. The CDR3: CASSLIRGTQGTQYF. CDR3 bases: TGTGCCAGCAGCTTAATTCGTGGCACGCAGGGTACGCAGTATTTT.

The genes are TRBV6-5 and TRBJ2-5, with 8 bases aligning to TRBD2. There are 15 residues in the CDR3. Germline loops: CDR1 MNHEY, CDR2 SVGAGI. V shed 2 bases, J shed 1 base, and the junction held 3 bases outside the gene matches. This chain's CDR3 is CASSYRLAGQETQYF. The CDR3 DNA reads as TGTGCCAGCAGTTACAGGCTAGCGGGCCAAGAGACCCAGTACTTC.

J is TRBJ1-2 and V is TRBV6-6; 7 positions agree with TRBD1. Germline loops: CDR1 MNHNY, CDR2 SVGAGI (reference sequence). After removal of 4 bases from V and 0 bases from J, the junction contained 8 bases not matched to a gene. This CDR3 has 16 residues. CDR3 bases: TGTGCCAGCAGTTCCGCAGGCGGGACAGCTAACTATGGCTACACCTTC. It encodes CASSSAGGTANYGYTF.

This clonotype was counted between two and nine times. This rearrangement joins TRBV20-1 to TRBJ2-3; 12 nucleotides match TRBD2. Germline V gives CDR1 DFQATT, CDR2 SNEGSKA (reference sequence). Trimming cost V 6 bases and J 3 bases; bases outside gene matches: 13. CDR3 size: 17 residues. In nucleotides, the CDR3 is TGCAGTGCCATGCGCGGAACTAGCGGGGGGTCAACAGATACGCAGTATTTT. It translates to CSAMRGTSGGSTDTQYF.

The rearrangement uses TRBV7-9 and TRBJ2-7; TRBD1 is a possible D gene (6 bases). Trimming removed 6 bases at V and 0 bases at J, with 12 bases between. This CDR3 spans 14 amino acids. Germline V gene data show CDR1 as SEHNR and CDR2 as FQNEAQ (reference sequence). In DNA form, the CDR3 reads TGTGCCAGCAGTCACAGGGACAACTCCTACGAGCAGTACTTC. This codes for CASSHRDNSYEQYF.

This sequence joins TRBV20-1 and TRBJ2-7; tentative D call: TRBD1 (5 bases). In germline, CDR1 is DFQATT, CDR2 SNEGSKA (reference sequence). The CDR3 runs to 13 residues. The CDR3 region has the DNA TGCAGCGCGGACACAGGATACTCCTACGAGCAGTACTTC. Its protein is CSADTGYSYEQYF.

The V gene is TRBV6-5, the J gene TRBJ1-6; D might be TRBD1 (5 bases). The length of the CDR3 is 17 residues. CDR1 and CDR2 (germline): MNHEY, SVGAGI. Trimming removed 0 bases from V and 13 bases from J, with 22 bases in between. CDR3 residues: CASSYSNDRSSGSPLHF. The CDR3 bases are TGTGCCAGCAGTTACTCGAATGACAGATCCTCTGGGTCGCCCCTCCACTTT.

The chain combines TRBV3-1 with TRBJ2-5; tentative D call: TRBD2 (5 bases). Germline loops: CDR1 LGHDT, CDR2 YNNKEL (reference sequence). The CDR3 contains 12 residues. Trimming pared 8 bases from V and 4 bases from J, leaving 11 bases between. This CDR3 is CASAAGGETQYF. The CDR3 DNA sequence: TGTGCCAGCGCAGCAGGAGGAGAGACCCAGTACTTC.

This clonotype was seen a few times. V usage is TRBV3-1 and J usage is TRBJ1-5; 7 bases align to TRBD1. Germline trimming cut 2 bases from V and 4 bases from J; bases unmatched to any gene: 8. Germline loops: CDR1 LGHDT, CDR2 YNNKEL (reference sequence). CDR3 length: 16 residues. The CDR3 reads CASSQSGTERNQPQHF. In DNA form, the CDR3 reads TGTGCCAGCAGCCAAAGCGGGACAGAGCGTAATCAGCCCCAGCATTTT.

A word on this clonotype: Possible read error: a much larger clone is one base away. J is TRBJ2-1 and V is TRBV4-2; possibly TRBD2 for D (5 bases). Germline V gene data show CDR1 as LGHNA and CDR2 as YNFKEQ. The CDR3 consists of 15 residues. The CDR3 sequence is CASSQDSSGDNGQFF. CDR3 DNA sequence: TGTGCCAGCAGCCAAGACTCCAGCGGAGACAATGGGCAGTTCTTC.

This clonotype has a count of ten or more. The V and J genes are TRBV4-1 and TRBJ2-7; D tentatively reads TRBD1 or TRBD2 (5 bases each). The length of the CDR3 is 14 residues. V lost 0 bases, J lost 6 bases, and 12 bases lay in between. CDR1 is MGHRA, CDR2 YSYEKL, per germline. CDR3 loop: CASSQESSGAEQYF. In nucleotides, the CDR3 is TGCGCCAGCAGCCAAGAGTCGTCCGGGGCCGAGCAGTACTTC.

The DNA of the CDR3 is TGCAGTGCTAGAGATCGGGACAGCCTTTTGTTTGGGTATGGCTACACCTTC. This encodes CSARDRDSLLFGYGYTF. The rearrangement links TRBV20-1 to TRBJ1-2; 7 bases match TRBD1. After removal of 0 bases from V and 5 bases from J, the junction contained 15 bases not matched to a gene. CDR1 and CDR2 (germline): DFQATT, SNEGSKA (reference sequence). The length of the CDR3 is 17 residues.

V is TRBV6-1 and J is TRBJ1-6, with 7 positions matching TRBD1. The V segment lost 6 bases and the J segment 6 bases; nucleotides outside the gene matches: 8. CDR3 length equals 15 residues. From germline, CDR1 is MNHNS and CDR2 SASEGT. CDR3 sequence reads: CASRGGGGSNSPLHF. The CDR3 DNA reads TGTGCCAGCAGAGGGGGAGGGGGCTCTAATTCACCCCTCCACTTT.